This T cell receptor (beta chain) was captured by sequencing in a study of T-cell memory formation after mild COVID-19. Study results and limitations: Pre-infection memory held some responding clones, suggesting pre-existing cross-reactive T cells responded.

CDR1 ENHRY and CDR2 SYGVKD come from the germline V gene. The CDR3 has 12 residues. V was cut by 11 bases and J by 6 bases, with 17 bases left in between. As to this clonotype: The target antigen is unknown.

MiXCR, applied by TCRdb to the 5' RACE reads, yields one record per CDR3 protein. The repertoire consists of 350,000 to 500,000 distinct CDR3 sequences, with about 22% occurring once and the leading ten covering approximately 14%. This receptor was obtained from an adult woman who had mild COVID-19 (a few samples of this study predate the infection). Cell type and time point are not known. The chain combines TRBV10-3 with TRBJ2-7; D uncertain. Material: PBMCs or a T cell subset sorted from them (not recorded which). The CDR3 bases are TGTGCCCTCAAGGACCCGGTGGGCGAGCAGTACTTC. Translating it yields CALKDPVGEQYF.